This T cell receptor beta chain was identified during a study of blood T cells in healthy people across ages. Then a second PCR, running roughly 7 to 11 cycles, was carried out with a sample-barcoded 5' primer and a J-beta primer mix. From the 5' RACE reads, TCRdb called clonotypes with MiXCR, one entry per CDR3 protein. The table lists roughly 800,000 distinct CDR3 sequences, 20% to 25% of them singletons. CDR1 is DFQATT and CDR2 is SNEGSKA in the germline V gene (reference sequence). V was clipped by 3 bases and J by 4 bases, with 21 bases between them. The CDR3 consists of 16 residues. A further study also used this sample, focusing on T cells of mothers and their children.

This receptor was identified in a boy aged 5-17 years in good health. Sequenced: blood. The chain recombines TRBV20-1 with TRBJ2-5; TRBD1 is a possible D gene (5 bases). CDR3 sequence (DNA): TGCAGTGCTAGGAAGGGGCTGCCCAGTTCAGTAGAGACCCAGTACTTC. This translates into CSARKGLPSSVETQYF.